This T cell receptor (beta chain) was observed in a study of CD8 T cells in ankylosing spondylitis. Study results and caveats: Disease-linked clones proved CD8+ and comparatively uncommon in peripheral blood. Disease-linked clones were reportedly significantly enriched in matched ankylosing spondylitis synovial fluid. Before this, some motif variants had been reported in reactive arthritis synovial fluid and blood. Ankylosing spondylitis blood seemed to carry a telltale TCR beta motif made of eight highly homologous variants.

This clonotype showed up many times. What it binds is not known. Using quantitative 5'-RACE with molecular barcodes, the authors made TCR beta libraries. MiXCR was run by TCRdb on the 5' RACE reads, yielding one entry per CDR3 protein. The sample records 500,000 to 550,000 distinct CDR3 sequences, roughly 13% being singletons. Input material: blood, either unsorted or a sorted T cell fraction (not recorded which). This sequence originates from a male donor with ankylosing spondylitis.

Written as DNA, the CDR3 is TGTGCCAGCAGCTTCGGGTTACGATCGGGGGAGCTGTTTTTT. Protein: CASSFGLRSGELFF. The chain is built from TRBV11-2 and TRBJ2-2; D gene uncertain. The ends were cut back, 3 bases at V and 8 bases at J, with 13 bases in the middle. This CDR3 contains 14 residues. Germline CDR1 is SGHAT and CDR2 is FQNNGV.